This TCR beta chain was observed in a study of regulatory T cells in long-lasting Graves disease. Study information: Antithyroid drugs had been taken by newly diagnosed Graves' patients for under 3 months.

Time point described: newly diagnosed GD, antithyroid drugs for less than 3 months. Construction of the TCR library relied on RNA isolated from PBMCs. This clonotype turned up a few times. The CDR3 contains 18 residues. Germline loops: CDR1 SGHRS, CDR2 YFSETQ. V shed 3 bases and J 4 bases; nucleotides not matched to a gene: 15. To make TCR beta libraries, researchers used iRepertoire HTBI primers and Arm-PCR of CDR3 regions. Per the study methods: Samples collectively showed 62 TRBV and 14 TRBJ segments. One entry per CDR3 protein results from TCRdb running MiXCR on the multiplex PCR reads. The V and J calls were determined by TCRdb, not by the authors. Of about 450,000 distinct CDR3 sequences listed, approximately 14% are singletons. These data are also associated with another study on T cells in Graves' hyperthyroidism and ophthalmopathy. That work adds: Recently diagnosed hyperthyroidism of less than 2 months' duration affected patients aged 18 to 65.

The sample consisted of peripheral blood mononuclear cells (PBMCs), taken at new diagnosis, from a patient treated with antithyroid drugs. The chain employs TRBV5-1 and TRBJ2-7, with 11 bases identical to TRBD1. This clonotype was obtained from a woman aged 45-65 years with Graves disease. The CDR3 region is CASSYGQGAFSSFYEQYF. DNA for the CDR3: TGCGCCAGCAGCTACGGACAGGGGGCGTTTTCTAGCTTTTACGAGCAGTACTTC.